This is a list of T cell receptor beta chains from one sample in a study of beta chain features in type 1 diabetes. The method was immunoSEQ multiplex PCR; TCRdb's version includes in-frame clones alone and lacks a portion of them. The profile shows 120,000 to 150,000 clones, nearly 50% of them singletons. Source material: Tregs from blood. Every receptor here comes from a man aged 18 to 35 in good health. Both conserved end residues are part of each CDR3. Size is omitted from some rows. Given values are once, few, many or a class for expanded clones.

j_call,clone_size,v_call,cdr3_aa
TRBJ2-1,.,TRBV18,CASSPTRGTSYNEQFF
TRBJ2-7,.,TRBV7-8,CASSLAYQGTYEQYF
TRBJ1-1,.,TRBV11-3,CASSLGQGSDTEAFF
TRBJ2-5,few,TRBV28,CASSFGLGFRKTQYF
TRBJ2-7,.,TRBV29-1,CSVRQGLGREQYF
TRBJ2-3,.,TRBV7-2,CASSFRGGSTDTQYF
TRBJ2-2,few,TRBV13,CASSLGQPNTGELFF
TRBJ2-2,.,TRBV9,CASNIGQGVGELFF
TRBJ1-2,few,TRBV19,CASSRDTHYGYTF
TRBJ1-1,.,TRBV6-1,CASSEVALFLNTEAFF
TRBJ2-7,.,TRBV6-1,CASRFRDTSYEQYF
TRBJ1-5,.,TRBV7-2,CASSLVEGQPQHF
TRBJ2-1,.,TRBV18,CASSTWLASNEQFF
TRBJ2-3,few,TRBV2,CASSWGPAGTTDTQYF
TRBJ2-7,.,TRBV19,CASSVGDSEIDEQYF
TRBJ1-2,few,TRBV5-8,CASSSRRGYGYTF
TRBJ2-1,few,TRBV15,CATSTRQVYNEQFF
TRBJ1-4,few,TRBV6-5,CASSGGVREKLFF
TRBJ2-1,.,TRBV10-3,CAISEGIAGGPRNEQFF
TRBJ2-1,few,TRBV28,CASVRGKIADNEQFF
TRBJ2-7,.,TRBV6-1,CASSARGPIYEQYF
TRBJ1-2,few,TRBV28,CASSMQGDGYTF
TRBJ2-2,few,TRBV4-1,CASSRSGGALAGGGGELFF
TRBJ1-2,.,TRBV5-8,CASSSGQGYGYTF
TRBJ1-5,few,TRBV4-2,CASSPSGTGGDSNQPQHF
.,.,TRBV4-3,CASSQAPDRRTEQYF